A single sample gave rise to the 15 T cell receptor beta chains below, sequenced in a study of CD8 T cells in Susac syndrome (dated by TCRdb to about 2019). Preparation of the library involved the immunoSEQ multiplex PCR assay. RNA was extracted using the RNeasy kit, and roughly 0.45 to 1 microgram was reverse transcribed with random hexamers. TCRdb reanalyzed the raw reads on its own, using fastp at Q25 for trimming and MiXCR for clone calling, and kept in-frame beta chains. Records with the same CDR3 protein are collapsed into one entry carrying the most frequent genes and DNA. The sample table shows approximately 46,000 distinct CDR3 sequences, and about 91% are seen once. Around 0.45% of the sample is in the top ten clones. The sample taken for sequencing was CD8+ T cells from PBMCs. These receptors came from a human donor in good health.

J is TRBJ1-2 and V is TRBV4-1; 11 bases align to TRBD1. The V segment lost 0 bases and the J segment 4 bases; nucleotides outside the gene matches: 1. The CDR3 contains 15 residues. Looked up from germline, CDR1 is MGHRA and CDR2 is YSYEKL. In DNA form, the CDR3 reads TGCGCCAGCAGCCAAGAGGACAGGGGGCCCTATGGCTACACCTTC. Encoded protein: CASSQEDRGPYGYTF.

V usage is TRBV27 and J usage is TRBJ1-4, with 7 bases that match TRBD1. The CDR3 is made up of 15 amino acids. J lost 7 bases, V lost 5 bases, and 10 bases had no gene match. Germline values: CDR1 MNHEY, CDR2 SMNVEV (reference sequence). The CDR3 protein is CASSAEPGGGEKLFF. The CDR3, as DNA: TGTGCCAGCAGTGCGGAACCAGGGGGGGGTGAAAAACTGTTTTTT.

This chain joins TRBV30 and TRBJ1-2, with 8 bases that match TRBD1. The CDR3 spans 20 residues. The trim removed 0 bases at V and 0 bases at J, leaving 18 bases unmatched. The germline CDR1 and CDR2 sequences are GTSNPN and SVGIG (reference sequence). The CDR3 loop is CAWSVRRRGLLYNANYGYTF. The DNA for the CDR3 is TGTGCCTGGAGTGTACGGCGCAGGGGGCTTTTATACAACGCTAACTATGGCTACACCTTC.

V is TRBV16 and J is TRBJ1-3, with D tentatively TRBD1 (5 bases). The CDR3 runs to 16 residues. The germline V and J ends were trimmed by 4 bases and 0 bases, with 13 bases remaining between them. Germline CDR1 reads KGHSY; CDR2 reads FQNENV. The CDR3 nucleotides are TGTGCCAGCAGCCTGGCTGGGGACCGCTCTGGAAACACCATATATTTT. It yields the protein CASSLAGDRSGNTIYF.

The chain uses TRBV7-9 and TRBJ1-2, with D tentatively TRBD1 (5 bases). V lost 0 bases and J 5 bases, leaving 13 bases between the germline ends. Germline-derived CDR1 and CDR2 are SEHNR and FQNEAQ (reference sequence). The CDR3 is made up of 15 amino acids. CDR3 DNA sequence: TGTGCCAGCAGCTTAGCGGGGGTCACGTTATATGGCTACACCTTC. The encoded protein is CASSLAGVTLYGYTF.

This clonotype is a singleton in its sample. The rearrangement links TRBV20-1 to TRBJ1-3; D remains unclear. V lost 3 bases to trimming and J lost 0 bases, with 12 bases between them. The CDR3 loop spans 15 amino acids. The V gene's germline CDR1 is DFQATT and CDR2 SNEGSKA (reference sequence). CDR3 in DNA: TGCAGTGCTAGTCGGCCACGCTACTCTGGAAACACCATATATTTT. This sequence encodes CSASRPRYSGNTIYF.

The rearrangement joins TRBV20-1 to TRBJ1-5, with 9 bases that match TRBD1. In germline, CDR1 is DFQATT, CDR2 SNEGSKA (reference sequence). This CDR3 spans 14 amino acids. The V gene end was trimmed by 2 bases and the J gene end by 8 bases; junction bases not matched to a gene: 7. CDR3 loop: CSARPETGGEPQHF. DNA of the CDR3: TGCAGTGCTAGACCCGAGACAGGGGGGGAGCCCCAGCATTTT.

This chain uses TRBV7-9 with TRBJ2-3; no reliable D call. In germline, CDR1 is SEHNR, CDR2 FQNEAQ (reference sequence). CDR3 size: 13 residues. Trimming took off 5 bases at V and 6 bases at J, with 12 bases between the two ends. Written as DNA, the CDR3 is TGTGCCAGCAGCCTTTTAGGTTCCGATACGCAGTATTTT. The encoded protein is CASSLLGSDTQYF.

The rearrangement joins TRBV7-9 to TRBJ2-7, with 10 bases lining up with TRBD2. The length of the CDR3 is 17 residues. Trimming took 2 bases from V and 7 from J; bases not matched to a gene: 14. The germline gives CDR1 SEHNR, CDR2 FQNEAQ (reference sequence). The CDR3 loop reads CASSLPNKAGGPLEQYF. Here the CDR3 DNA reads TGTGCCAGCAGCTTACCGAATAAAGCGGGAGGGCCGTTGGAGCAGTACTTC. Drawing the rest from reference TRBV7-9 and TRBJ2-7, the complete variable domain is DTGVSQNPRHKITKRGQNVTFRCDPISEHNRLYWYRQTLGQGPEFLTYFQNEAQLEKSRLLSDRFSAERPKGSFSTLEIQRTEQGDSAMYLCASSLPNKAGGPLEQYFGPGTRLTVT.

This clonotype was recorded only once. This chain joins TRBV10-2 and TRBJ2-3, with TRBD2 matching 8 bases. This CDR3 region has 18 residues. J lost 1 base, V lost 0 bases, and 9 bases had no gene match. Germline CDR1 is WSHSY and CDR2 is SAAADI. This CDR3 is CASSESSSGWLGTDTQYF. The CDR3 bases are TGCGCCAGCAGTGAGTCTTCTAGCGGGTGGCTAGGCACAGATACGCAGTATTTT.

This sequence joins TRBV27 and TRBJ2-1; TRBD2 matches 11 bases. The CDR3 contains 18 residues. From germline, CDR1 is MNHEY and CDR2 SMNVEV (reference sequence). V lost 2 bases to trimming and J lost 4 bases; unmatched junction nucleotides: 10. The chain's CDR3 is CASSLPPQTSGMYNEQFF. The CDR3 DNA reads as TGTGCCAGCAGTTTACCCCCTCAGACTAGCGGGATGTACAATGAGCAGTTCTTC.

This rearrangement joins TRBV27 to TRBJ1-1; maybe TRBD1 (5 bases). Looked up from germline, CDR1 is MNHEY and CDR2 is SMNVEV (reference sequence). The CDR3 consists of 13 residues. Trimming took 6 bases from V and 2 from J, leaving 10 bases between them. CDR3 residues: CASSLQVNTEAFF. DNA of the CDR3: TGTGCCAGCAGCTTACAGGTTAACACTGAAGCTTTCTTT.

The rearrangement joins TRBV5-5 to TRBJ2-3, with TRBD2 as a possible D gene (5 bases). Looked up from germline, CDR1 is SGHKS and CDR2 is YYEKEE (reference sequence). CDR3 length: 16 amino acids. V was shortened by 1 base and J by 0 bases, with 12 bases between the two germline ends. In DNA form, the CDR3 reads TGTGCCAGCAGCTTGACGAGGGTATCTAGCACAGATACGCAGTATTTT. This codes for CASSLTRVSSTDTQYF.

The CDR3 DNA follows: TGTGCCATCAGTGACTTGACTAGCGGGAGTTTGGATACGCAGTATTTT. It encodes CAISDLTSGSLDTQYF. The rearrangement joins TRBV10-3 to TRBJ2-3; 12 bases map to TRBD2. The V gene end was trimmed by 3 bases and the J gene end by 6 bases; junction bases not matched to a gene: 7. The CDR3 covers 16 residues. Germline V gives CDR1 ENHRY, CDR2 SYGVKD.

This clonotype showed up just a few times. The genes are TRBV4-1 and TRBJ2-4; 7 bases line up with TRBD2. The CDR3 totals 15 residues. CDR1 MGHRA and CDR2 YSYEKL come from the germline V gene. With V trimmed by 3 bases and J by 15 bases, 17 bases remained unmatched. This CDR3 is CASSQSSGGADYRYF. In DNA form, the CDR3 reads TGCGCCAGCAGCCAGAGCTCGGGGGGTGCGGACTATAGGTACTTC.